This T cell receptor (beta chain) was observed in a study of blood T cell repertoires in COVID-19. Whole-study context: Sites across the United States, Italy and Spain contributed samples from acute and convalescent COVID-19. Sample material is recorded as cDNA or gDNA derived from T cells, B-cell-depleted T cells, or PBMCs.

V gave up 3 bases and J gave up 0 bases; unmatched junction bases: 6. Per germline, CDR1 SGHDT and CDR2 YYEEEE. This CDR3 region has 16 residues. As originally analysed: Using reference gene primer amplification, nucleated cell counts were estimated. Using immunoSEQ multiplex PCR, the repertoire was profiled, and TCRdb retains in-frame clones only, with some absent. That table supplies the V and J calls and clone size; D and trimming were determined from the DNA. The sample carries a few hundred thousand clones, 70% to 90% recorded once. This receptor was taken from a human donor in a cohort sampled during active COVID-19. The chain combines TRBV5-6 with TRBJ2-7, with 10 positions matching TRBD1. Sequenced: peripheral blood. CDR3 residues: CASSSGTGDRSYEQYF. The CDR3 region has the DNA TGTGCCAGCAGCTCCGGGACAGGGGACCGCTCCTACGAGCAGTACTTC.